In its sample, the clone carrying this T cell receptor (beta chain) was seen many times. The sample is drawn from a study of Graves' ophthalmopathy and Graves' hyperthyroidism. Investigators amplified TCR beta CDR3 regions from RNA transcripts. A first-round RT-PCR used HTBI primers, followed by a second-round multiplex PCR. TCRdb analysed the multiplex PCR reads with MiXCR anew, one entry per CDR3 protein. The table lists 300,000 to 450,000 distinct CDR3 sequences, about a sixth of them singletons, with roughly 2.4% in the top ten. CDR1 and CDR2 from the germline V gene are PRHDT and FYEKMQ (reference sequence). This CDR3 has 14 amino acids. V was shortened by 0 bases and J by 7 bases, with 7 bases between the two germline ends.

The gene calls are TRBV13 and TRBJ1-6; D gene unclear. This TCR was recovered from an adult woman with stable Graves' hyperthyroidism. The sample comprised peripheral blood. CDR3 loop: CASSLGDYNSPLHF. In DNA form, the CDR3 reads TGTGCCAGCAGCTTAGGAGATTACAATTCACCCCTCCACTTT. Complete variable domain (other parts from reference TRBV13 and TRBJ1-6): AAGVIQSPRHLIKEKRETATLKCYPIPRHDTVYWYQQGPGQDPQFLISFYEKMQSDKGSIPDRFSAQQFSDYHSELNMSSLELGDSALYFCASSLGDYNSPLHFGNGTRLTVT.